The entry that follows covers one TCR beta chain sequence. The antigen remains undetermined. The sample comes from a study of cytomegalovirus exposure and HLA in healthy donors. Germline V gene lookup returns CDR1 GTSNPN and CDR2 SVGIG (reference sequence). Between the trimmed V and J ends, which lost 2 bases and 1 base, there was a span of 7 bases. The CDR3 has 13 residues. General study results and limits: As was reported, the HLA-A and HLA-B alleles of most subjects were accurately predicted from TCR beta sequences. Earlier analysis found most TCR beta V segments productive about 87% or about 30% of the time. A cluster of highly shared sequence variants was likely a sequencing artifact.

A multiplex PCR was run with 60 Vbeta primers and 13 Jbeta primers. Produced via immunoSEQ multiplex PCR; TCRdb's table is partial and in-frame only. The table for this sample gives about 92,000 clones. Sequences were obtained from PBMCs. This clonotype originated in a man between 45 and 60 years old in good health and CMV-seropositive. J is TRBJ2-3 and V is TRBV30, with D maybe TRBD2 (6 bases). CDR3 DNA sequence: TGTGCCTGGAGTTCGGGGGGCACAGATACGCAGTATTTT. It encodes CAWSSGGTDTQYF. Full variable domain (rest looked up from reference TRBV30 and TRBJ2-3): SQTIHQWPATLVQPVGSPLSLECTVEGTSNPNLYWYRQAAGRGLQLLFYSVGIGQISSEVPQNLSASRPQDRQFILSSKKLLLSDSGFYLCAWSSGGTDTQYFGPGTRLTVL.